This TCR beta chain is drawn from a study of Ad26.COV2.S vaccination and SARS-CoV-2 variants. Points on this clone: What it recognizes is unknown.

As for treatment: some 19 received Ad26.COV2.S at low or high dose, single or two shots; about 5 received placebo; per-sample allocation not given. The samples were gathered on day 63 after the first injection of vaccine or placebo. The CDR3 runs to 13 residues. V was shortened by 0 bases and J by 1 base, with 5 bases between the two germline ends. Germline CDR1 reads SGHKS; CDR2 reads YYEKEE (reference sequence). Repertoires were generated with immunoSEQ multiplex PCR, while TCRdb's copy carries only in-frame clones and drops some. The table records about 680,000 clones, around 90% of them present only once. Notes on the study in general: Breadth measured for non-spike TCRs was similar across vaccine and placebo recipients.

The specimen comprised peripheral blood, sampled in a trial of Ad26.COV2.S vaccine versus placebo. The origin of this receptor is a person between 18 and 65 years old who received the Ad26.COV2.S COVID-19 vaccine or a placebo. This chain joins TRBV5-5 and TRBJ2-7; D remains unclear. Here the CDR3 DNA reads TGTGCCAGCAGCTTGGACAATTCCTACGAGCAGTACTTC. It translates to CASSLDNSYEQYF. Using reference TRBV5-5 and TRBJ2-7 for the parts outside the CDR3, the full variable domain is DAGVTQSPTHLIKTRGQQVTLRCSPISGHKSVSWYQQVLGQGPQFIFQYYEKEERGRGNFPDRFSARQFPNYSSELNVNALLLGDSALYLCASSLDNSYEQYFGPGTRLTVT.